This T cell receptor (beta chain) was sequenced in a study of T cell repertoires in cytomegalovirus infection. Study-level background: CMV epitopes that were recently identified and HLA-C-restricted were used alongside well-studied HLA-B-restricted ones. It can be stated that public TCR beta signatures indicated CMV infection as well as a matching HLA type.

Points on this clonotype: No antigen is known for it.

The CDR3 is 15 residues long. Germline CDR1 KGHDR, CDR2 SFDVKD. Trimming removed 4 bases from V and 2 bases from J; junction bases left unmatched: 2. Overall study results and limits: CMV carriers having the relevant HLA were flagged by cumulative public TCR beta family frequency.

TCRdb itself ran the reads through MiXCR, one entry per CDR3 protein. Here the sample spans approximately 990,000 distinct CDR3 sequences, about a third being singletons. The chain employs TRBV24-1 and TRBJ2-1; 9 bases align to TRBD2. The sequencing used cultured CD8+ T cells from PBMCs, collected from culture after CMV antigen stimulation. This sequence was found in a human donor in good health (CMV status not recorded). Some clones in this sample may be carry-over from other donors' samples. The CDR3 protein is CATSEGLAPYNEQFF. CDR3 nucleotides: TGTGCCACCAGTGAGGGACTAGCACCCTACAATGAGCAGTTCTTC.